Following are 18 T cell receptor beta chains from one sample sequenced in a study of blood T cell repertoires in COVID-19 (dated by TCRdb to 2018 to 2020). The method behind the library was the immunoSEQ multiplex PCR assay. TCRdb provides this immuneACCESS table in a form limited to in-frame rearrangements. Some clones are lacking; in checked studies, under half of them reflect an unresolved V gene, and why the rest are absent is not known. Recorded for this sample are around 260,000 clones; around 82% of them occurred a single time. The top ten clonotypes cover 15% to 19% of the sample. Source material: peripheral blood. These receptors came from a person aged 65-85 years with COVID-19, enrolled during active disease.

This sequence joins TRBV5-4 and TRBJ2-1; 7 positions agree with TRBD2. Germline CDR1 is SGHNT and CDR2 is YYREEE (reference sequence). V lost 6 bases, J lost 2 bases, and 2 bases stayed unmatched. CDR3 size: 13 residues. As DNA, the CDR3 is TGTGCCAGCACACGGGGGGCCTACAATGAGCAGTTCTTC. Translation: CASTRGAYNEQFF.

CDR3 loop: CASSFAPRNYGYTF. CDR3 DNA: TGTGCCAGCAGCTTTGCGCCCAGAAACTATGGCTACACCTTC. The gene calls are TRBV12-1 and TRBJ1-2; TRBD1, the table's D call, lacks a check against the DNA. TRBV12-1 is classified as a pseudogene. The CDR3 runs 14 residues.

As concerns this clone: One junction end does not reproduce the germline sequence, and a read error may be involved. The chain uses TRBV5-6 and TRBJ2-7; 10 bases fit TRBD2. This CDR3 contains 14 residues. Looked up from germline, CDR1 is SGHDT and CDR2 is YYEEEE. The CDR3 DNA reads TGTGCCAGCAGCTTAGGGACTAGCGTGTTTGGCGTCTTCTTC. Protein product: CASSLGTSVFGVFF.

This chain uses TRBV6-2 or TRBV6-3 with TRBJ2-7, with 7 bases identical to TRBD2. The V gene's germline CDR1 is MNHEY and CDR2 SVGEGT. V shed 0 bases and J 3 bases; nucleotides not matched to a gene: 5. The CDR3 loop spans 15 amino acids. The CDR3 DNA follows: TGTGCCAGCAGTTACTCGAGCGGGACCGGCTACGAGCAGTACTTC. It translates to CASSYSSGTGYEQYF.

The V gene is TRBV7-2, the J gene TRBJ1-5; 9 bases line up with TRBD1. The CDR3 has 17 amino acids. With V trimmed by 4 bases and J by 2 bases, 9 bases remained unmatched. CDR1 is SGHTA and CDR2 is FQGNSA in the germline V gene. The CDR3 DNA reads TGTGCCAGCAGCTCAAGAGGGGGACAGGGAGGCAATCAGCCCCAGCATTTT. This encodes CASSSRGGQGGNQPQHF.

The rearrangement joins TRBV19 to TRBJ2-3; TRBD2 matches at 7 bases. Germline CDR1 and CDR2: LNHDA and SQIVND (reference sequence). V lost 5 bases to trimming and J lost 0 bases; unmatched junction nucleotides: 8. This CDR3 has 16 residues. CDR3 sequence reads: CASSSYAGESTDTQYF. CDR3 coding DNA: TGTGCCAGTAGTTCTTATGCGGGAGAGAGCACAGATACGCAGTATTTT.

CDR3 DNA: TGCGCCAGCCAACAAACGACAGGGGGGAATCAGCCCCAGCATTTT. Translating it yields CASQQTTGGNQPQHF. The V and J genes are TRBV5-1 and TRBJ1-5; 9 nucleotides align to TRBD1. Germline CDR1 reads SGHRS; CDR2 reads YFSETQ. The trim removed 7 bases at V and 4 bases at J, leaving 9 bases unmatched. The CDR3 is 15 residues long.

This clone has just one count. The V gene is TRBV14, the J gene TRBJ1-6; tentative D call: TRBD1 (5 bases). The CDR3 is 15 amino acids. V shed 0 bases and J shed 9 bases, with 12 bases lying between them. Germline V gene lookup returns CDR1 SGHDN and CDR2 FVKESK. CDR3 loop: CASSQDSGLSSPLHF. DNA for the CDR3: TGTGCCAGCAGCCAAGATTCAGGGTTGAGTTCACCCCTCCACTTT.

This CDR3 is CASRAGRNSPLHF. CDR3 DNA sequence: TGTGCCAGTAGGGCAGGGCGAAATTCACCCCTCCACTTT. The chain joins TRBV19 to TRBJ1-6; weak D call: TRBD1 (5 bases). The length of the CDR3 is 13 residues. With 6 bases removed from V and 7 bases from J, the gap between germline ends came to 10 bases. Germline values: CDR1 LNHDA, CDR2 SQIVND (reference sequence). The full variable domain, completed using reference TRBV19 and TRBJ1-6, is DGGITQSPKYLFRKEGQNVTLSCEQNLNHDAMYWYRQDPGQGLRLIYYSQIVNDFQKGDIAEGYSVSREKKESFPLTVTSAQKNPTAFYLCASRAGRNSPLHFGNGTRLTVT.

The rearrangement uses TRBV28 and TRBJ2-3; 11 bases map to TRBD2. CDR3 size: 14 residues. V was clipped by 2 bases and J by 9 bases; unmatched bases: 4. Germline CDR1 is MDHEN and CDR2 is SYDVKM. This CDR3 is CASSLLAGGSTQYF. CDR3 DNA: TGTGCCAGCAGTTTACTAGCGGGAGGCTCCACGCAGTATTTT.

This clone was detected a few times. The CDR3 DNA reads as TGCGCCAGCAGCTTGGTGCTGGGACTTAGCACAGATACGCAGTATTTT. Encoded protein: CASSLVLGLSTDTQYF. The chain carries TRBV5-1 and TRBJ2-3, with D maybe TRBD2 (6 bases). CDR1 is SGHRS, CDR2 YFSETQ, per germline. The CDR3 extends over 16 amino acids. V was cut by 0 bases and J by 0 bases, with 11 bases left in between.

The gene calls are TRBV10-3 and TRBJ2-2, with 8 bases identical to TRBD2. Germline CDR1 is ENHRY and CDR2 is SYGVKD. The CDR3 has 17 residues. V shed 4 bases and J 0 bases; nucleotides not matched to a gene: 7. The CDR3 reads CAISASGAGANTGELFF. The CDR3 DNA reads TGTGCCATCAGTGCCTCAGGAGCGGGGGCGAACACCGGGGAGCTGTTTTTT.

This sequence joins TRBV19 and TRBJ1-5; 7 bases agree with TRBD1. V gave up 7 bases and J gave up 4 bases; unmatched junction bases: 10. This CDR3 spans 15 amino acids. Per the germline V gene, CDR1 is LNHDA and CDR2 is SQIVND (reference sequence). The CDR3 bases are TGTGCCAGTACCTCACGAGACAGGGTTAATCAGCCCCAGCATTTT. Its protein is CASTSRDRVNQPQHF.

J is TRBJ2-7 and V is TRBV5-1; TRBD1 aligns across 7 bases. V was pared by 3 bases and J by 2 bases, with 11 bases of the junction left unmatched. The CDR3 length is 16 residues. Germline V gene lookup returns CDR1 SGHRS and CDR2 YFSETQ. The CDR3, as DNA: TGCGCCAGCAGCTCTTACCGGGACAGTGGCACCTACGAGCAGTACTTC. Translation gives CASSSYRDSGTYEQYF.

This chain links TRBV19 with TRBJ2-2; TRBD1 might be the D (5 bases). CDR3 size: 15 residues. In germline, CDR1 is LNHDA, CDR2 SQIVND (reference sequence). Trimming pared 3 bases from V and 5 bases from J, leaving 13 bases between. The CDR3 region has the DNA TGTGCCAGTAGTATGAGCAGGGTTGGGACCGGGGAGCTGTTTTTT. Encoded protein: CASSMSRVGTGELFF.

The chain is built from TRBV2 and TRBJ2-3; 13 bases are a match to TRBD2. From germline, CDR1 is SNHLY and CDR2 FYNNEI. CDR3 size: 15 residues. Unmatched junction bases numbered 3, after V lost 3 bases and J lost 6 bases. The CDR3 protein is CASSDGLAGADTQYF. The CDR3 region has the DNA TGTGCCAGCAGTGACGGACTAGCGGGAGCGGATACGCAGTATTTT.

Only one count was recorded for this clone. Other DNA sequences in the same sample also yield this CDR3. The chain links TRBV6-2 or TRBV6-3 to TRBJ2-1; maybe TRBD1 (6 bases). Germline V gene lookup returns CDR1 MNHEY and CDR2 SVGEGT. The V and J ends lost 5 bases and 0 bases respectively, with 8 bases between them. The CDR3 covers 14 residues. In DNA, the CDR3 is TGTGCCAGCAGTACAGGGAGCTCCTACAATGAGCAGTTCTTC. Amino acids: CASSTGSSYNEQFF.

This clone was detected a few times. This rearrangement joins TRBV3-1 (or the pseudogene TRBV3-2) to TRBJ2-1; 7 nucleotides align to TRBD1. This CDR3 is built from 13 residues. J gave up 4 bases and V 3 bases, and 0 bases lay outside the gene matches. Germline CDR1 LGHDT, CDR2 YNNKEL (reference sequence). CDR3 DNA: TGTGCCAGCAGCCAGGGACAGTACAATGAGCAGTTCTTC. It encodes CASSQGQYNEQFF.